What follows describes a single T cell receptor (beta chain). As originally analysed: Reference gene primer amplification yielded estimated nucleated cell counts. Libraries were prepared by immunoSEQ multiplex PCR; TCRdb keeps only in-frame clonotypes and omits some of them. V, J and clone size are those of that table, while D and trimming were read from the DNA. This sample has fewer than 200,000 clones, with about 83% found just once. Germline V gene lookup returns CDR1 SGHNT and CDR2 YYREEE (reference sequence). Trimming removed 0 bases at V and 6 bases at J, with 14 bases between. The CDR3 totals 15 residues. This sample stems from a study of blood T cell repertoires in COVID-19. Across the study: The study drew acute and convalescent COVID-19 samples from the United States, Italy and Spain. T cells, B-cell-depleted T cells, or PBMCs provided the cDNA or gDNA that served as material.

The V gene is TRBV5-4, the J gene TRBJ2-3; D perhaps matches TRBD2 (6 bases). This TCR was recovered from an elderly woman with acute or convalescent COVID-19. The sample was peripheral blood. The CDR3 nucleotides are TGTGCCAGCAGCTTGGCGACTAGTCGCCTGGATACGCAGTATTTT. Translating gives CASSLATSRLDTQYF.